This TCR beta chain derives from a study of T-cell memory formation after mild COVID-19. Each CDR3 protein gets one entry after TCRdb re-called the 5' RACE reads with MiXCR. Of roughly 13,000 distinct CDR3 sequences detected, roughly 15% appear once; the ten largest clones hold 55%. Trimming took 10 bases from V and 1 from J, leaving 4 bases between them. CDR3 size: 11 residues. This clonotype has ten or more counts. This sequence joins TRBV12-3 or TRBV12-4 and TRBJ2-2; D ambiguous. This receptor was taken from a man younger than 30 who had mild COVID-19 (a few samples of this study predate the infection). Cell type and time point are not known. Sequenced material: PBMCs or a T cell subset sorted from them (not recorded which). Here the CDR3 DNA reads TGTGCCACCGAGAACACCGGGGAGCTGTTTTTT. Its translation is CATENTGELFF.